This TCR beta chain derives from a study of regulatory T cells in long-lasting Graves disease. The V gene lost 2 bases and the J gene lost 4 bases, with 11 bases spanning the gap. CDR3 length: 14 residues. Germline assignment: CDR1 LGHDT and CDR2 YNNKEL (reference sequence). Specified time point: persistent/refractory GD, antithyroid drugs over 5 years with positive TRAb. Extracted RNA from PBMCs served as the source of the TCR library. Each of the patients was recruited from an endocrinology department situated in Xi'an, China. Building the TCR beta libraries relied on iRepertoire HTBI primers, and CDR3 regions underwent Arm-PCR. Using its own MiXCR run on the multiplex PCR reads, TCRdb lists one record per CDR3 protein. The sample has over 650,000 distinct CDR3 sequences, about 32% seen once.

The specimen was peripheral blood mononuclear cells (PBMCs), collected when the disease was refractory, from a patient treated with antithyroid drugs. This chain connects TRBV3-1 to TRBJ1-2, with D possibly TRBD1 on 5 matching bases. This TCR was sampled from a female donor with Graves disease. The CDR3 is CASSQLSGTYGYTF. CDR3 sequence (DNA): TGTGCCAGCAGCCAACTATCGGGGACCTATGGCTACACCTTC.